A selection of T cell receptor beta chains follows, all from one sample in a study of Tregs in tolerant kidney transplant recipients. The protocol was immunoSEQ multiplex PCR, while the TCRdb copy is restricted to in-frame clones and leaves out a portion. The table shows approximately 82,000 clones, with approximately 93% occurring only once. The sequencing here drew on CD4+ T cells from blood (PBMCs), taken 12 months after the transplant. The receptor source for this set is a human patient who received a combined kidney and bone marrow transplant. Part of the T cell pool may stem from the graft donor. Each CDR3 is given with its conserved first and last residue. D genes are given only for firm matches. The size field is filled for only some rows; it gives once, few, many or a size class.

J: TRBJ1-5; V: TRBV7-9; size: NA; D: NA; DNA: TGTGCCAGCAGCTTAGGAGAAGGGGGCAATCAGCCCCAGCATTTT; CDR3: CASSLGEGGNQPQHF
J: TRBJ2-2; V: TRBV10-3; size: NA; D: TRBD1; DNA: TGTGCCATCAGCGAGACAGGGGTTAACACCGGGGAGCTGTTTTTT; CDR3: CAISETGVNTGELFF
J: TRBJ2-7; V: TRBV27; size: NA; D: TRBD2; DNA: TGTGCCAGCAGTTTACGAGCGGGACTAAATTACGAGCAGTACTTC; CDR3: CASSLRAGLNYEQYF
J: TRBJ2-4; V: TRBV10-1; size: once; D: NA; DNA: TGCGCCAGCCCGGGAATTACTTTCTATCTAGCCAAAAACATTCAGTACTTC; CDR3: CASPGITFYLAKNIQYF
J: TRBJ2-1; V: TRBV5-1; size: NA; D: NA; DNA: TGCGCCAGCACCCTCGACTTAGCGTACCACAATGAGCAGTTCTTC; CDR3: CASTLDLAYHNEQFF
J: TRBJ1-6; V: TRBV7-3; size: NA; D: NA; DNA: TGTGCCAGCAGTCAGGACAGTAATTCACCCCTCCACTTT; CDR3: CASSQDSNSPLHF
J: TRBJ2-2; V: TRBV6-6; size: NA; D: NA; DNA: TGTGCCAGCAGTTACTTCGGGACCGGGGAGCTGTTTTTT; CDR3: CASSYFGTGELFF
J: TRBJ1-5; V: TRBV6-1; size: once; D: NA; DNA: TGTGCCAGCAGTGCGTGGGGAGGCTTTAGCAATCAGCCCCAGCATTTT; CDR3: CASSAWGGFSNQPQHF
J: TRBJ1-1; V: TRBV7-6; size: NA; D: NA; DNA: TGTGCCAGCAGCTTATTTAGGGGGTCGGGTACTGAAGCTTTCTTT; CDR3: CASSLFRGSGTEAFF
J: TRBJ1-6; V: TRBV6-5; size: NA; D: TRBD1; DNA: TGTGCCAGCATCCCCGACAGGGGCCCTTCACCCCTCCACTTT; CDR3: CASIPDRGPSPLHF
J: TRBJ1-3; V: TRBV4-1; size: NA; D: NA; DNA: TGCGCCAGCAGCGAACTAGGAAACACCATATATTTT; CDR3: CASSELGNTIYF
J: TRBJ2-3; V: TRBV9; size: NA; D: NA; DNA: TGTGCCAGCAGCGCCGGTAGCGGCACAGATACGCAGTATTTT; CDR3: CASSAGSGTDTQYF
J: TRBJ2-4; V: TRBV4-1; size: NA; D: TRBD1; DNA: TGCGCCAGCGAACCGGGACAGGGGGCCAAAAACATTCAGTACTTC; CDR3: CASEPGQGAKNIQYF
J: TRBJ1-5; V: TRBV11-2; size: NA; D: NA; DNA: TGTGCCAGCAGCTTAGATAGGTTGACAGGAAGCAATCAGCCCCAGCATTTT; CDR3: CASSLDRLTGSNQPQHF
J: TRBJ2-3; V: TRBV6-1; size: NA; D: TRBD1; DNA: TGTGCCAGCAGTGAACTTGGACAGGGTAGGGAAGATACGCAGTATTTT; CDR3: CASSELGQGREDTQYF
J: TRBJ2-5; V: TRBV29-1; size: NA; D: TRBD1; DNA: TGCAGCGCCGGGGACAGGGCATGGGAGCAGTACTTC; CDR3: CSAGDRAWEQYF
J: TRBJ2-5; V: TRBV19; size: NA; D: TRBD2; DNA: TGTGCCAGTAGTAGCTCTAGCGGAGAGACCCAGTACTTC; CDR3: CASSSSSGETQYF
J: TRBJ2-1; V: TRBV10-3; size: NA; D: TRBD2; DNA: TGTGCCATCAGTGAATTAGCGGGAGGGCCCAGTAGCTCCTACAATGAGCAGTTCTTC; CDR3: CAISELAGGPSSSYNEQFF
J: TRBJ2-2; V: TRBV6-6; size: once; D: TRBD2; DNA: TGTGCCAGCAGATCGACTAGCGGGGTTGACACCGGGGAGCTGTTTTTT; CDR3: CASRSTSGVDTGELFF
J: TRBJ2-3; V: TRBV10-3; size: few; D: TRBD2; DNA: TGTGCCATCAGTGAGTCTCTAGCGGGAGCCACAGATACGCAGTATTTT; CDR3: CAISESLAGATDTQYF
J: TRBJ2-3; V: TRBV7-7; size: NA; D: TRBD2; DNA: TGTGCCAGCAGCACAGGACTAGCGGGGTCCACAGATACGCAGTATTTT; CDR3: CASSTGLAGSTDTQYF
J: TRBJ2-7; V: TRBV10-3; size: NA; D: NA; DNA: TGTGCCATCAGTGGTGGCAAATCCTACGAGCAGTACTTC; CDR3: CAISGGKSYEQYF